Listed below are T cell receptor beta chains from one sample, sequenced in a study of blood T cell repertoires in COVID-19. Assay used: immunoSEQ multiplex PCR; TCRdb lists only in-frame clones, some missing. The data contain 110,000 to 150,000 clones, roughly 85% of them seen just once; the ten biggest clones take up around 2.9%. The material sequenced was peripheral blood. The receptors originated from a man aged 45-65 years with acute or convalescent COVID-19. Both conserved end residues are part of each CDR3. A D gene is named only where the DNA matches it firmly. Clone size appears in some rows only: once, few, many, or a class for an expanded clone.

CDR3 DNA: TGCGCCAGCAGCTTGGGGACAGGGACTTTCTACGAGCAGTACTTC
CDR3 protein: CASSLGTGTFYEQYF
D gene: TRBD1
V gene: TRBV5-1
clone size: NA
J gene: TRBJ2-7

CDR3 DNA: TGTGCCAGCAGTTTACGGACAGGGGGCTATGGCTACACCTTC
CDR3 protein: CASSLRTGGYGYTF
D gene: TRBD1
V gene: TRBV28
clone size: NA
J gene: TRBJ1-2

CDR3 DNA: TGTGCCAGCAGTCTCCCCGGGACAGGGAATCAGCCCCAGCATTTT
CDR3 protein: CASSLPGTGNQPQHF
D gene: TRBD1
V gene: TRBV28
clone size: NA
J gene: TRBJ1-5

CDR3 DNA: TGTGCCAGCAGCGTAGGTCTGGGGCAGGCAGGGTTTAGCGAGACCCAGTACTTC
CDR3 protein: CASSVGLGQAGFSETQYF
D gene: NA
V gene: TRBV9
clone size: NA
J gene: TRBJ2-5

CDR3 DNA: TGCGCCAGCAGCCTTGGACAAGTATTTCCTGGCTATGGCTACACCTTC
CDR3 protein: CASSLGQVFPGYGYTF
D gene: NA
V gene: TRBV5-1
clone size: NA
J gene: TRBJ1-2

CDR3 DNA: TGTGCCAGCAGTTTGCCAGCGGGAGGGCGGGAGACCCAGTACTTC
CDR3 protein: CASSLPAGGRETQYF
D gene: TRBD2
V gene: TRBV28
clone size: NA
J gene: TRBJ2-5

CDR3 DNA: TGCAGCGTTAAAAGGGGCCTCGGTAACACTGAAGCTTTCTTT
CDR3 protein: CSVKRGLGNTEAFF
D gene: NA
V gene: TRBV29-1
clone size: few
J gene: TRBJ1-1

CDR3 DNA: TGTGCCAGCAGCTTCGCAGGGGGCCTTCAGCCCCAGCATTTT
CDR3 protein: CASSFAGGLQPQHF
D gene: TRBD1
V gene: TRBV7-8
clone size: few
J gene: TRBJ1-5

CDR3 DNA: TGTGCCAGTAGTCCACGGGGGAACGGGGGGACTCAAGAGACCCAGTACTTC
CDR3 protein: CASSPRGNGGTQETQYF
D gene: TRBD2
V gene: TRBV19
clone size: NA
J gene: TRBJ2-5

CDR3 DNA: TGCGCCAGCAGCCCCGACAGGGATCAGTTCTTC
CDR3 protein: CASSPDRDQFF
D gene: TRBD1
V gene: TRBV5-1
clone size: NA
J gene: TRBJ2-1

CDR3 DNA: TGTGCGTCTCAGGCAGGGTCCTACAATGAGCAGTTCTTC
CDR3 protein: CASQAGSYNEQFF
D gene: NA
V gene: TRBV12-3/TRBV12-4
clone size: NA
J gene: TRBJ2-1

CDR3 DNA: TGTGCCACCAGCAACCCTAGCGGGGGGCTCACAGATACGCAGTATTTT
CDR3 protein: CATSNPSGGLTDTQYF
D gene: TRBD2
V gene: TRBV15
clone size: NA
J gene: TRBJ2-3

CDR3 DNA: TGTGCCAGCAGTCCCAGCGGGGGCCTCTCCTACAATGAGCAGTTCTTC
CDR3 protein: CASSPSGGLSYNEQFF
D gene: TRBD2
V gene: TRBV6-4
clone size: NA
J gene: TRBJ2-1

CDR3 DNA: TGTGCCAGCAGCGTAGGGTGGGGCGAGGTTGAAGCTTTCTTT
CDR3 protein: CASSVGWGEVEAFF
D gene: NA
V gene: TRBV9
clone size: few
J gene: TRBJ1-1

CDR3 DNA: TGTGCCAGCTCACCAACGACTCTCAATGAGCAGTTCTTC
CDR3 protein: CASSPTTLNEQFF
D gene: NA
V gene: TRBV18
clone size: NA
J gene: TRBJ2-1

CDR3 DNA: TGTGCCAGTAGGCTTGGGGGACAGGGCAGGAACACTGAAGCTTTCTTT
CDR3 protein: CASRLGGQGRNTEAFF
D gene: TRBD1
V gene: TRBV19
clone size: NA
J gene: TRBJ1-1

CDR3 DNA: TGTGCCAGTGGAGGACAGTACCGCACAGATACGCAGTATTTT
CDR3 protein: CASGGQYRTDTQYF
D gene: NA
V gene: TRBV6-5
clone size: NA
J gene: TRBJ2-3

CDR3 DNA: TGTGCCAGCAGCCCCCGGACAGGGGGCTTCTATGGCTACACCTTC
CDR3 protein: CASSPRTGGFYGYTF
D gene: TRBD1
V gene: TRBV5-8
clone size: NA
J gene: TRBJ1-2

CDR3 DNA: TGTGCCAGCAGTGAATACAGCTACGAGCAGTACTTC
CDR3 protein: CASSEYSYEQYF
D gene: NA
V gene: TRBV6-1
clone size: NA
J gene: TRBJ2-7

CDR3 DNA: TGTGCCAGCAGCTTGTGGGACAGGGTTAATGAAAAACTGTTTTTT
CDR3 protein: CASSLWDRVNEKLFF
D gene: TRBD1
V gene: TRBV5-8
clone size: NA
J gene: TRBJ1-4

CDR3 DNA: TGTGCCAGCAGTATCATCCAGGCCGGAGATACGCAGTATTTT
CDR3 protein: CASSIIQAGDTQYF
D gene: NA
V gene: TRBV27
clone size: NA
J gene: TRBJ2-3

CDR3 DNA: TGCGCCAGCAGTGGCATCGGGGGGCAGGATACGCAGTATTTT
CDR3 protein: CASSGIGGQDTQYF
D gene: NA
V gene: TRBV10-2
clone size: NA
J gene: TRBJ2-3

CDR3 DNA: TGCGCCAGCAGCACAAAGAGGGACACTGAAGCTTTCTTT
CDR3 protein: CASSTKRDTEAFF
D gene: NA
V gene: TRBV5-1
clone size: NA
J gene: TRBJ1-1

CDR3 DNA: TGCGCCAGCAGCACCGGACAGGTGAACACCGGGGAGCTGTTTTTT
CDR3 protein: CASSTGQVNTGELFF
D gene: TRBD1
V gene: TRBV5-1
clone size: NA
J gene: TRBJ2-2

CDR3 DNA: TGTGCCAGCAGCCCCAATAGCGGGAGAGGGCCAGATACGCAGTATTTT
CDR3 protein: CASSPNSGRGPDTQYF
D gene: TRBD2
V gene: TRBV3-1/TRBV3-2
clone size: NA
J gene: TRBJ2-3